This T cell receptor beta chain derives from a study of CD8+ T cells in alopecia areata. Following extraction, RNA underwent reverse transcription to cDNA, which served as the sequencing template. Assay: immunoSEQ multiplex PCR; the TCRdb copy retains only in-frame clones and omits some. The table has approximately 180,000 clones, 53% seen once. Overall study results and limits: Scalp lesions, especially in alopecia totalis/universalis, had higher clonality than normal scalp.

The CDR3 runs to 13 residues. V was pared by 3 bases and J by 5 bases, with 0 bases of the junction left unmatched. CDR1 is SGHVS and CDR2 is FNYEAQ in the germline V gene. In regard to this clone: Its antigen is unidentified.

Indicated treatment: oral pan-JAK inhibitor, 5-10 mg twice daily. Alopecia areata patients provided lesional scalp punch biopsies and peripheral blood, both collected for the study. The chain employs TRBV7-6 and TRBJ2-3; 9 bases align to TRBD1. The sequence was obtained from a human donor with alopecia areata. The source material was CD8+ T cells sorted from blood, sampled at week 24, from a patient treated with tofacitinib. The CDR3 DNA reads as TGTGCCAGCAGCTTGGACAGGGGAGATACGCAGTATTTT. It encodes CASSLDRGDTQYF.